This TCR beta chain originates from a study of beta chain features in type 1 diabetes. Study-level background: Age, gender and cell yields were similar between patients and healthy donors. The number of sorted cells examined across all samples was under 130,000,000.

The study's findings and limits: Fewer junction insertions and more nucleotide deletions appeared in type 1 diabetes patients.

Germline values: CDR1 SEHNR, CDR2 FQNEAQ (reference sequence). The CDR3 length is 12 residues. Trimming took 3 bases from V and 5 from J, leaving 7 bases between them. The investigators reverse transcribed all of the isolated RNA, so they sequenced expressed TCRB transcripts. About 4 million reads was the average for naive, central memory and regulatory T cell samples. Produced via immunoSEQ multiplex PCR; TCRdb's table is partial and in-frame only. The sample has hundreds of thousands of clones; approximately 30% are singletons. Regarding this clone: Antigen specificity is unknown.

Sequenced input: naive CD4+ T cells from blood. The clonotype comes from a man between 18 and 35 years old in good health. The chain combines TRBV7-9 with TRBJ2-5; no clear D gene. The CDR3 nucleotides read TGTGCCAGCAGCTTGGCCAAGGAGACCCAGTACTTC. Protein product: CASSLAKETQYF.